This TCR beta chain was obtained from a study of blood T cell repertoires in COVID-19. Measured with immunoSEQ multiplex PCR; TCRdb has only the in-frame clones, and not every one. The repertoire has 200,000 to 250,000 clones, over 75% of them found once; the top ten carry roughly 3.7%. CDR3 length: 13 residues. From germline, CDR1 is GTSNPN and CDR2 SVGIG (reference sequence). V dropped 3 bases and J dropped 5; count of bases not matched to a gene: 4. The gene calls are TRBV30 and TRBJ2-5; TRBD1 matches at 9 bases. This TCR came from a woman younger than 45 who had been exposed to COVID-19. The sequenced material came from PBMCs or T cells enriched from blood (not recorded which). CDR3 residues: CAWSGTGLETQYF. CDR3 DNA: TGTGCCTGGAGCGGGACAGGGTTGGAGACCCAGTACTTC.